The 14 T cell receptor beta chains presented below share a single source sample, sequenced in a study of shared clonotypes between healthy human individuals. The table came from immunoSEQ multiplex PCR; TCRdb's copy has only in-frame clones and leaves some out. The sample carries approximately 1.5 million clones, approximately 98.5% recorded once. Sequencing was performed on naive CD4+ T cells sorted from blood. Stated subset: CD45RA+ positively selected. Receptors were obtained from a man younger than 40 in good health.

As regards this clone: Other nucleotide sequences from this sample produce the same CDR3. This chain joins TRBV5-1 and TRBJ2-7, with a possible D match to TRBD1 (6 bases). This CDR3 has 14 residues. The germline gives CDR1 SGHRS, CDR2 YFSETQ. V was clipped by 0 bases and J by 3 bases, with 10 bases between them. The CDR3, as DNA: TGCGCCAGCAGCTTGGGGGGGCTAGACTACGAGCAGTACTTC. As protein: CASSLGGLDYEQYF. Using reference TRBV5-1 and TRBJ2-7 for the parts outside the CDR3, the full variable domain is KAGVTQTPRYLIKTRGQQVTLSCSPISGHRSVSWYQQTPGQGLQFLFEYFSETQRNKGNFPGRFSGRQFSNSRSEMNVSTLELGDSALYLCASSLGGLDYEQYFGPGTRLTVT.

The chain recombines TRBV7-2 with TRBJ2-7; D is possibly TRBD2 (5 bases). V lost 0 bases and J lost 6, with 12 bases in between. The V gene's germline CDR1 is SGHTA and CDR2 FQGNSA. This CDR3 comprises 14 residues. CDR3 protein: CASSLAEAATEQYF. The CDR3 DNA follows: TGTGCCAGCAGCTTAGCGGAGGCGGCGACCGAGCAGTACTTC.

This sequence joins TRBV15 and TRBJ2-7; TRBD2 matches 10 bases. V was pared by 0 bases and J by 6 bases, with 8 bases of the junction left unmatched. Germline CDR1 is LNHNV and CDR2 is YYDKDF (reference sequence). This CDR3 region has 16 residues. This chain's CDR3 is CATSRELLAGVPEQYF. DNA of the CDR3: TGTGCCACCAGCAGAGAGTTGCTAGCGGGAGTCCCCGAGCAGTACTTC.

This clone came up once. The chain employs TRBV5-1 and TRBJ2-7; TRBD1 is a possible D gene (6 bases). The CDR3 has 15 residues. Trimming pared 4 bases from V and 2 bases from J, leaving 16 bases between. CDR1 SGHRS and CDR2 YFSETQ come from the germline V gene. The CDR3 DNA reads TGCGCCAGCAGCAGCGGCAGGGGCCGCCCCTACGAGCAGTACTTC. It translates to CASSSGRGRPYEQYF.

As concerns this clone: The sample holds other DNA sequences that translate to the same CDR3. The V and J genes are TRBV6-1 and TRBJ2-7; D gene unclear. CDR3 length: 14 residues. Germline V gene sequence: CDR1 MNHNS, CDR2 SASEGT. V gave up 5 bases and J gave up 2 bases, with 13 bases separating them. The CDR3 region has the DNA TGTGCCAGCAGTCCTTTGACGGCGACCTACGAGCAGTACTTC. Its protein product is CASSPLTATYEQYF.

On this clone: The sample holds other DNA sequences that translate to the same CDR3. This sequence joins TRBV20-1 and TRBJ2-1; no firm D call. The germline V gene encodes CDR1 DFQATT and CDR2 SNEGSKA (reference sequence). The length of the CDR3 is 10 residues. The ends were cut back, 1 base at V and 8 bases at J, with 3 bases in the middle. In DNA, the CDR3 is TGCAGTGCTAGAGCGGATGAGCAGTTCTTC. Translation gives CSARADEQFF.

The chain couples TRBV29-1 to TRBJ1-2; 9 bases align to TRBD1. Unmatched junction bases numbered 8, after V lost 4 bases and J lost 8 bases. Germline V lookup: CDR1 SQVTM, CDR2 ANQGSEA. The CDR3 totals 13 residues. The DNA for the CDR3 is TGCAGCGTTGTGGCACAGGGGGCAGGAGGCTACACCTTC. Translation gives CSVVAQGAGGYTF.

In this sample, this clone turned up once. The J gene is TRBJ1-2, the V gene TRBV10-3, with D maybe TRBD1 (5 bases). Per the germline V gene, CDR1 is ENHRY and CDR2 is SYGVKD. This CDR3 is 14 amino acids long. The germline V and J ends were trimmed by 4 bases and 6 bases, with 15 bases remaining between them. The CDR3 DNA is TGTGCCATCAGTGTGGAGTCGGACATCCATGGCTACACCTTC. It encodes CAISVESDIHGYTF.

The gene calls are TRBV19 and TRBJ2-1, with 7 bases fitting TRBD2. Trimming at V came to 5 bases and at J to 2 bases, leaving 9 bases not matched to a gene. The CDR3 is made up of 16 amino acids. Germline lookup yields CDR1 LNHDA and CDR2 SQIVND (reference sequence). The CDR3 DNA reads TGTGCCAGTAGTTTGCGGCAAGGACTAGCCTACAATGAGCAGTTCTTC. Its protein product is CASSLRQGLAYNEQFF. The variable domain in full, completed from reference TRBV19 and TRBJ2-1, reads DGGITQSPKYLFRKEGQNVTLSCEQNLNHDAMYWYRQDPGQGLRLIYYSQIVNDFQKGDIAEGYSVSREKKESFPLTVTSAQKNPTAFYLCASSLRQGLAYNEQFFGPGTRLTVL.

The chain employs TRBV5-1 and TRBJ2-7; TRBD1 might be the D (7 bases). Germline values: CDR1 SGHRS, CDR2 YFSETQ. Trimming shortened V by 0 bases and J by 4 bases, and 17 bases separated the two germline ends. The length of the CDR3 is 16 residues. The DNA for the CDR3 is TGCGCCAGCAGCTTGGCGGGGGCGACAGGGAGGTACGAGCAGTACTTC. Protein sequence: CASSLAGATGRYEQYF.

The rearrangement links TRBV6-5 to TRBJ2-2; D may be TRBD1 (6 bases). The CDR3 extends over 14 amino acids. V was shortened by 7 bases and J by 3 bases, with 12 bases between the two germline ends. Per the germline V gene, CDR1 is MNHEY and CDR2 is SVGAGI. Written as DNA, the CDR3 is TGTGCCAGCACCGACAGGTCCGACACCGGGGAGCTGTTTTTT. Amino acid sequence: CASTDRSDTGELFF.

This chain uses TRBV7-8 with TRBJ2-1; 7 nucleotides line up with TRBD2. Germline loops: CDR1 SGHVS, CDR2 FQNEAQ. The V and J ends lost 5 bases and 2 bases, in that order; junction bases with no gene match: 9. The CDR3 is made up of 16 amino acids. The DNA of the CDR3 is TGTGCCAGCAGCCCTAACCGACTAGCTACCTACAATGAGCAGTTCTTC. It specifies CASSPNRLATYNEQFF.

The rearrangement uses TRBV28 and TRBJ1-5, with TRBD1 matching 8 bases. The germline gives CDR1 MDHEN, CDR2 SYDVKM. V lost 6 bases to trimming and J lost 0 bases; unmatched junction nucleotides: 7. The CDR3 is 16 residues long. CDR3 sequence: CASSPGGAYSNQPQHF. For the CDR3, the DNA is TGTGCCAGCAGCCCAGGGGGCGCATATAGCAATCAGCCCCAGCATTTT.

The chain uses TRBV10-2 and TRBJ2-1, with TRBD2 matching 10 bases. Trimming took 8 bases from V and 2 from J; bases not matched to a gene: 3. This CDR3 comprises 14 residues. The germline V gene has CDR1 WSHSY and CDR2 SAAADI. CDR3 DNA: TGCGCCAGCGAGAGCGGGAGGGCCTACAATGAGCAGTTCTTC. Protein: CASESGRAYNEQFF.